The rows below give T cell receptor beta chains drawn from one sample of a study of control samples from healthy donors and cancer patients. Sequencing was performed with immunoSEQ multiplex PCR; in TCRdb, only in-frame clones are kept and a portion is missing. This table has over 50,000 clones, approximately 85% appearing once. The material sequenced was blood. The receptors were sampled from a man aged 50 to 59 in good health. Both conserved end residues are part of each CDR3. The order of the fields is D gene, V gene, J gene, clone size, CDR3 length, CDR3 DNA, CDR3 protein. A D gene is named only where the DNA matches it firmly. Only some rows state a clone size, as once, few, many or a class for expanded clones.

TRBD2	TRBV20-1	TRBJ2-2	.	16	TGCAGTGCTAGTGGGGCTAGCGGTTCGAACACCGGGGAGCTGTTTTTT	CSASGASGSNTGELFF
.	TRBV6-6	TRBJ1-1	.	12	TGTGCCAGCAGTTTCGGATACACTGAAGCTTTCTTT	CASSFGYTEAFF
.	TRBV9	TRBJ2-6	.	17	TGTGCCAGCAGCCCCGGCCCACAGCACTCTGGGGCCAACGTCCTGACTTTC	CASSPGPQHSGANVLTF
TRBD1	TRBV19	TRBJ2-4	.	17	TGTGCCAGTAGTATCTCGGGACAGCTACTAGCCAAAAACATTCAGTACTTC	CASSISGQLLAKNIQYF
TRBD2	TRBV6-1	TRBJ2-5	.	16	TGTGCCAGCAGTGAAGCGCGGGGGGTGAAAGAAGAGACCCAGTACTTC	CASSEARGVKEETQYF
TRBD2	TRBV25-1	TRBJ2-2	few	15	TGTGCCAGCAGTGAAGGGGAGGGCTCCGCCGGGGAGCTGTTTTTT	CASSEGEGSAGELFF
.	TRBV14	TRBJ1-2	.	13	TGTGCCAGCAGCCCGGGAGAGAGCTATGGCTACACCTTC	CASSPGESYGYTF
TRBD2	TRBV29-1	TRBJ2-1	.	15	TGCAGCGCGATACGGACTAGCGGGAACTACAATGAGCAGTTCTTC	CSAIRTSGNYNEQFF
.	TRBV18	TRBJ2-4	.	16	TGTGCCAGCTCACCGAAGGGGGAGGACGCCAAAAACATTCAGTACTTC	CASSPKGEDAKNIQYF
TRBD2	TRBV2	TRBJ2-1	.	16	TGTGCCAGTGGGGAAGGGTCTAGCGGGGTAGACAATGAGCAGTTCTTC	CASGEGSSGVDNEQFF
.	TRBV7-2	TRBJ1-1	once	14	TGTGCCACCCAGGCAGGGAGATCGAACACTGAAGCTTTCTTT	CATQAGRSNTEAFF
.	TRBV5-6	TRBJ2-2	.	15	TGTGCCAGCAGCTTCGGGACGACGGGGGCCGGGGAGCTGTTTTTT	CASSFGTTGAGELFF
.	TRBV5-8	TRBJ1-2	.	14	TGTGCCAGCAGCGTAGCACAAGTCAACTATGGCTACACCTTC	CASSVAQVNYGYTF
.	TRBV28	TRBJ1-2	.	13	TGTGCCAGCAGCATGGGACTCCTCTATGGCTACACCTTC	CASSMGLLYGYTF
.	TRBV24-1	TRBJ2-2	.	16	TGTGCCACCAGTGATTTTAACAGACAGAACACCGGGGAGCTGTTTTTT	CATSDFNRQNTGELFF
TRBD2	TRBV7-9	TRBJ2-5	.	18	TGTGCCAGCAGCCCAGCCGAGAAGGGACTAGCGGGAGGTGAGACCCAGTACTTC	CASSPAEKGLAGGETQYF
.	TRBV7-2	TRBJ1-5	.	15	TGTGCCAGCAGCTTGGGAGGCTTGGGAAATCAGCCCCAGCATTTT	CASSLGGLGNQPQHF
.	TRBV24-1	TRBJ1-1	.	16	TGTGCCACCAGTCTGGGGGCAGCACCACCAAACACTGAAGCTTTCTTT	CATSLGAAPPNTEAFF
TRBD2	TRBV28	TRBJ2-3	.	14	TGTGCCACCGGACTAGCGGAACCCACAGATACGCAGTATTTT	CATGLAEPTDTQYF
TRBD1	TRBV28	TRBJ2-7	.	15	TGTGCCAGCAGTACCGGAGGGGGACAGGGATACGAGCAGTACTTC	CASSTGGGQGYEQYF
.	TRBV25-1	TRBJ2-5	once	12	TGTGCCAGCTCTGCCCGGCAAGAGACCCAGTACTTC	CASSARQETQYF
.	TRBV20-1	TRBJ1-2	.	14	TGCAGTGCTAGTCCCGGGACCTCGGACTATGGCTACACCTTC	CSASPGTSDYGYTF
.	TRBV5-6	TRBJ1-4	.	14	TGTGCCAGCAGCTTGGGGTGGACTAATGAAAAACTGTTTTTT	CASSLGWTNEKLFF
TRBD2	TRBV6-5	TRBJ2-2	once	14	TGTGCCAGCAGCCGTGGGACTACGACCGGGGAGCTGTTTTTT	CASSRGTTTGELFF
TRBD2	TRBV27	TRBJ2-3	.	15	TGTGCCAGCTCTAATAGCGGGAGAGCCCCAGATACGCAGTATTTT	CASSNSGRAPDTQYF
.	TRBV29-1	TRBJ2-5	once	12	TGCAGCGGAGCAGGGATGGGAGAGACCCAGTACTTC	CSGAGMGETQYF
TRBD1	TRBV19	TRBJ1-5	.	18	TGTGCCAGTAGTTCCGTCCCGGGACAGGGAGATAGCAATCAGCCCCAGCATTTT	CASSSVPGQGDSNQPQHF
.	TRBV2	TRBJ1-5	.	14	TGTGCCAGCAGTGCGGGGGACCGGGGGCAGCCCCAGCATTTT	CASSAGDRGQPQHF
.	TRBV7-8	TRBJ2-7	.	11	TGTGCCAGCAGCTTAATTGACGAGCAGTACTTC	CASSLIDEQYF
.	TRBV7-2	TRBJ1-2	.	14	TGTGCCAGCAGCTCCAAACAGGGAATGTATGGCTACACCTTC	CASSSKQGMYGYTF
TRBD2	TRBV27	TRBJ2-1	.	14	TGTGCCAGCAGTCGACTAGCGGGAGATTATGAGCAGTTCTTC	CASSRLAGDYEQFF
.	TRBV29-1	TRBJ1-2	.	12	TGCAGCGTTGAGGTGACGGGGTATGGCTACACCTTC	CSVEVTGYGYTF
.	TRBV27	TRBJ1-1	.	13	TGTGCCAGCAGGGTAACAGGTGGCACTGAAGCTTTCTTT	CASRVTGGTEAFF
.	TRBV6-4	TRBJ2-3	.	15	TGTGCCAGCAGTGACTCGGTGGGGGATACAGATACGCAGTATTTT	CASSDSVGDTDTQYF
TRBD1	TRBV7-9	TRBJ2-7	.	14	TGTGCCAGCAGCTCGGGACAGGGCCCCTACGAGCAGTACTTC	CASSSGQGPYEQYF
TRBD1	TRBV29-1	TRBJ1-2	.	12	TGCAGCGCCGGGGGACAGGGAGGTGGCTACACCTTC	CSAGGQGGGYTF
TRBD2	TRBV27	TRBJ2-1	medium-sized	15	TGTGCCAGCAGGGGTACAACGGGACTAGTCAATGAGCAGTTCTTC	CASRGTTGLVNEQFF
.	TRBV18	TRBJ2-7	few	13	TGTGCCAGCTCACCATTACCGTCCTACGAGCAGTACTTC	CASSPLPSYEQYF
.	TRBV28	TRBJ1-5	.	16	TGTGCCAGCAGTTATAAGTCAGGGTTTAGCAATCAGCCCCAGCATTTT	CASSYKSGFSNQPQHF
.	TRBV29-1	TRBJ1-1	.	13	TGCAGCGTTTCGACAGGACTGAACACTGAAGCTTTCTTT	CSVSTGLNTEAFF